The 14 T cell receptor beta chains below all came from one sample that was sequenced in a study of graft-versus-host responses after intestinal transplantation. These receptors have no known antigen. The assay was immunoSEQ multiplex PCR, and TCRdb's table has in-frame clones only and misses some. The table shows under 75,000 clones, with about 90% occurring only once. Sequences were derived from unstimulated CD8+ T cells sorted from spleen or lymph node cells, sampled before transplant. The receptors here all came from a human donor who was the organ donor for an intestinal transplant.

V is TRBV7-3 and J is TRBJ2-1; no clear D. Germline CDR1 SGHTA, CDR2 FQGTGA. V gave up 5 bases and J gave up 8 bases, with 13 bases separating them. This CDR3 is built from 13 residues. This CDR3 is CASSPAAVDEQFF. In nucleotides, the CDR3 is TGTGCCAGCAGCCCCGCCGCGGTCGATGAGCAGTTCTTC.

This rearrangement joins TRBV7-9 to TRBJ2-2; 13 bases fit TRBD2. The junction had 4 bases not matched to a gene; V was cut back by 3 bases and J by 0 bases. This CDR3 region has 18 residues. Germline V gene data show CDR1 as SEHNR and CDR2 as FQNEAQ (reference sequence). CDR3 bases: TGTGCCAGCAGCTTCGGGACTAGCGGGGTCGCGAACACCGGGGAGCTGTTTTTT. Amino acids: CASSFGTSGVANTGELFF. The full variable domain, rest sourced from reference TRBV7-9 and TRBJ2-2, is DTGVSQNPRHKITKRGQNVTFRCDPISEHNRLYWYRQTLGQGPEFLTYFQNEAQLEKSRLLSDRFSAERPKGSFSTLEIQRTEQGDSAMYLCASSFGTSGVANTGELFFGEGSRLTVL.

The V and J genes are TRBV28 and TRBJ2-5; 7 positions agree with TRBD1. Germline CDR1 is MDHEN and CDR2 is SYDVKM. The CDR3 length is 14 residues. Unmatched junction bases numbered 7, after V lost 4 bases and J lost 5 bases. The CDR3 loop reads CASSSRQGEETQYF. The CDR3 nucleotides are TGTGCCAGCAGTTCCCGGCAGGGGGAGGAGACCCAGTACTTC.

V is TRBV4-1 and J is TRBJ2-1; 9 nucleotides match TRBD2. Germline lookup yields CDR1 MGHRA and CDR2 YSYEKL. V was clipped by 4 bases and J by 7 bases; unmatched bases: 8. The CDR3 consists of 15 residues. The CDR3 here is CASSLVAGDTNEQFF. The DNA for the CDR3 is TGCGCCAGCAGCCTAGTAGCGGGGGATACAAATGAGCAGTTCTTC.

In DNA form, the CDR3 reads TGTGCCAGCAGCGTAGATGGCACAACTAATGAAAAACTGTTTTTT. It encodes CASSVDGTTNEKLFF. The chain combines TRBV9 with TRBJ1-4; D ambiguous. Germline V CDR1 and CDR2: SGDLS, YYNGEE. The V end was cut by 0 bases, the J end by 0 bases, with 6 bases between. This CDR3 has 15 residues.

The gene calls are TRBV6-9 and TRBJ1-5; TRBD1 matches at 9 bases. The CDR3 covers 19 residues. Germline V gene sequence: CDR1 MNHGY, CDR2 SVAAGI. V lost 1 base, J lost 4 bases, and 14 bases stayed unmatched. In nucleotides, the CDR3 is TGTGCCAGCAGTTATTTGACCGGGACAGGGCACACCTTAAATCAGCCCCAGCATTTT. Its protein product is CASSYLTGTGHTLNQPQHF.

The chain uses TRBV7-9 and TRBJ1-6, with TRBD1 matching 9 bases. CDR3 size: 17 residues. J was trimmed by 0 bases and V by 1 base; bases with no gene match: 1. CDR1 SEHNR and CDR2 FQNEAQ come from the germline V gene (reference sequence). CDR3: CASSLGGQGSYNSPLHF. CDR3 coding DNA: TGTGCCAGCAGCTTAGGGGGACAGGGCTCCTATAATTCACCCCTCCACTTT.

On this clone itself: The junction shows a germline mismatch at one end, possibly a read error. This chain links TRBV27 with TRBJ2-3, with D perhaps TRBD2 (5 bases). CDR1 MNHEY and CDR2 SMNVEV come from the germline V gene (reference sequence). The CDR3 has 13 amino acids. Here the CDR3 reads CASSYLATDTRYF. The CDR3 region has the DNA TGTGCCAGCAGTTACCTAGCCACAGATACGCGGTATTTT.

The rearrangement uses TRBV6-5 and TRBJ1-1, with 9 bases that match TRBD1. Trimming cost V 0 bases and J 8 bases; bases outside gene matches: 4. There are 14 residues in the CDR3. Looked up from germline, CDR1 is MNHEY and CDR2 is SVGAGI. This CDR3 is CASSYSGTGREAFF. The CDR3 region has the DNA TGTGCCAGCAGTTACTCTGGGACAGGGCGGGAAGCTTTCTTT.

V is TRBV11-3 and J is TRBJ2-1; 7 positions agree with TRBD1. The CDR3 runs to 16 residues. J gave up 0 bases and V 0 bases, and 2 bases lay outside the gene matches. Germline-derived CDR1 and CDR2 are SGHNT and YENEEA. CDR3 nucleotides: TGTGCCAGCAGCTTAGATGGGGACAGCTCCTACAATGAGCAGTTCTTC. This sequence encodes CASSLDGDSSYNEQFF. The variable domain in full, with the rest retrieved from reference TRBV11-3 and TRBJ2-1, is EAGVVQSPRYKIIEKKQPVAFWCNPISGHNTLYWYLQNLGQGPELLIRYENEEAVDDSQLPKDRFSAERLKGVDSTLKIQPAELGDSAVYLCASSLDGDSSYNEQFFGPGTRLTVL.

The chain couples TRBV6-1 to TRBJ2-7, with D possibly matching TRBD1 (5 bases). The CDR3 covers 13 residues. The ends were cut back, 1 base at V and 2 bases at J, with 6 bases in the middle. Germline CDR1 and CDR2: MNHNS and SASEGT. The CDR3 loop reads CASSEGGTYEQYV. CDR3 nucleotides: TGTGCCAGCAGTGAAGGGGGCACCTACGAGCAGTACGTC.

The rearrangement links TRBV29-1 to TRBJ2-3; 8 positions match TRBD2. Germline lookup yields CDR1 SQVTM and CDR2 ANQGSEA. The trim removed 2 bases at V and 2 bases at J, leaving 6 bases unmatched. The CDR3 runs to 15 residues. The CDR3 reads CSVEWRGAVTDTQYF. The DNA for the CDR3 is TGCAGCGTTGAATGGCGGGGGGCCGTCACAGATACGCAGTATTTT.

The V call is TRBV28, the J call TRBJ2-3; D possibly corresponds to TRBD1 (5 bases). Germline V gene lookup returns CDR1 MDHEN and CDR2 SYDVKM. This CDR3 contains 13 residues. V was trimmed by 6 bases and J by 3 bases, leaving 10 bases between them. The CDR3 coding sequence is TGTGCCAGCAGCTCTACAGGTACAGATACGCAGTATTTT. Protein: CASSSTGTDTQYF.

The rearrangement uses TRBV11-3 and TRBJ2-1; 10 bases fit TRBD2. The CDR3 is 16 amino acids. Germline trimming cut 5 bases from V and 6 bases from J; bases unmatched to any gene: 10. The V gene's germline CDR1 is SGHNT and CDR2 YENEEA. The CDR3 DNA follows: TGTGCCAGCAGCCCAGAAAGCGGGGGGGCCGGCAATGAGCAGTTCTTC. It translates to CASSPESGGAGNEQFF.